The source of this T cell receptor beta chain is a study of cytomegalovirus exposure and HLA in healthy donors. Study-level information: An early release of data contained tens of millions of unique TCRs, which came from HLA-typed donors. Study outcomes and limitations: Another analysis was done later, and it associated approximately 15,000 TCR beta sequences with HLA alleles at 0.05 false discovery rate. In vitro work confirmed that a few CMV-associated chains recognize CMV antigens.

Primers included in the PCR were 60 Vbeta and 13 Jbeta primers. Assay used: immunoSEQ multiplex PCR; TCRdb lists only in-frame clones, some missing. The sample lists 170,000 or so clones, approximately 88% occurring once. With respect to this clone: Its cognate antigen is unknown.

Input material: PBMCs. This clonotype originated in a boy under 10 years old in good health and CMV-seronegative.

The CDR3 is CASSYDRGLGGREQYF. The CDR3 DNA follows: TGTGCCAGCAGTTATGACAGGGGGCTTGGTGGCCGCGAGCAGTACTTC. V gene TRBV6-5 combines with J gene TRBJ2-7, with 10 positions matching TRBD1. J was trimmed by 6 bases and V by 3 bases; bases with no gene match: 11. The germline V gene has CDR1 MNHEY and CDR2 SVGAGI. The CDR3 totals 16 residues.